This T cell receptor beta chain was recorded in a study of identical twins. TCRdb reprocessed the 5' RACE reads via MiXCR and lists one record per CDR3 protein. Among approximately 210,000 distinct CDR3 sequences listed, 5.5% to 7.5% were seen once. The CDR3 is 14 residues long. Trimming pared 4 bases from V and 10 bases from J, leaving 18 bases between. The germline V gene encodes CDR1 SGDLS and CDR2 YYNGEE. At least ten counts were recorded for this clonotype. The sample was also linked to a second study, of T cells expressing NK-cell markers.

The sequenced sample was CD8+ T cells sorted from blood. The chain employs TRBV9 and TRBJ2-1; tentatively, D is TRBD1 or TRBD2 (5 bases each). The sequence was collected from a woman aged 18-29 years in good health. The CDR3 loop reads CASSSLGARREQFF. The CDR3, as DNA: TGTGCCAGCAGCTCGCTAGGGGCTCGGAGGGAGCAGTTCTTC.